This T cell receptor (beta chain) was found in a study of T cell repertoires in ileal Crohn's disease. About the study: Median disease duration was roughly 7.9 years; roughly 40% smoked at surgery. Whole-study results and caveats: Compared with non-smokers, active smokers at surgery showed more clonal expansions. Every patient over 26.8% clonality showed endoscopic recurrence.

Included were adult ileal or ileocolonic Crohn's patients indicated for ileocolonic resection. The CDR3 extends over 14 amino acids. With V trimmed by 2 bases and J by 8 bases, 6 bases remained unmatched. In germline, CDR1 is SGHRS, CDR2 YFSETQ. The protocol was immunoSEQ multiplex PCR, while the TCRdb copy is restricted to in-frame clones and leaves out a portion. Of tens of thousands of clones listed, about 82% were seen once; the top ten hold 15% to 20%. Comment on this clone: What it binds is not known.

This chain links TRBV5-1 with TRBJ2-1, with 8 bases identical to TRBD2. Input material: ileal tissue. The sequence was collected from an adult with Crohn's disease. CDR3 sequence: CASSFPGLVHEQFF. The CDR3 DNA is TGCGCCAGCAGCTTTCCGGGACTAGTTCATGAGCAGTTCTTC.